This T cell receptor (beta chain) originates from a study of T cells in localized non-small cell lung cancer. Study results and limitations: Out of the top 100 tumor clones, a median about 50 were seen in adjacent lung. There was higher T cell clonality in uninvolved adjacent lung than in tumor, and it was highest there.

A note on this clone: The antigen remains unidentified.

CDR1 is MDHEN, CDR2 SYDVKM, per germline. V dropped 6 bases and J dropped 7 bases, with 16 bases sitting between them. This CDR3 contains 14 residues. Using immunoSEQ multiplex PCR, the repertoire was profiled, and TCRdb retains in-frame clones only, with some absent. Altogether roughly 3,200 clones are present, around 25% being singletons, with the ten largest covering 13% to 15%. The clonotype originates from a man aged 40 to 70 with stage III squamous cell lung carcinoma. Source: normal lung tissue next to the tumor, taken before any cancer treatment. The V call is TRBV28, the J call TRBJ2-1, with unresolved D. The CDR3 sequence is CASSLRPWANEQFF. The CDR3 nucleotides read TGTGCCAGCAGCTTAAGACCATGGGCTAATGAGCAGTTCTTC. Complete variable domain (other parts from reference TRBV28 and TRBJ2-1): DVKVTQSSRYLVKRTGEKVFLECVQDMDHENMFWYRQDPGLGLRLIYFSYDVKMKEKGDIPEGYSVSREKKERFSLILESASTNQTSMYLCASSLRPWANEQFFGPGTRLTVL.